Listed below are T cell receptor beta chains from one sample, sequenced in a study of cytomegalovirus exposure and HLA in healthy donors. Only in-frame clones appear in the TCRdb table, and some are missing; sequencing was by immunoSEQ multiplex PCR. Among about 130,000 clones listed, roughly 89% were seen once. Material for sequencing was PBMCs. The receptors stem from a woman aged 18-29 years in good health and CMV-seronegative. The CDR3 runs from the conserved cysteine through the conserved F or W. D genes are given only for firm matches. Part of the rows lack a size; the others show once, few, many or a class for expanded clones.

>NA|TRBV6-1|TRBJ2-7|NA
CASSEDEGQTLTYEQYF
TGTGCCAGCAGTGAAGATGAAGGACAAACTTTAACCTACGAGCAGTACTTC
>few|TRBV29-1|TRBJ1-2|TRBD1
CSVVDQGDGYTF
TGCAGCGTTGTGGATCAGGGGGATGGCTACACCTTC
>NA|TRBV28|TRBJ2-7|NA
CASSLRGTRSYEQYF
TGTGCCAGCAGTCTCCGAGGTACCCGCTCCTACGAGCAGTACTTC
>NA|TRBV6-1|TRBJ2-1|TRBD2
CASTPRGGYNEQFF
TGTGCCAGCACCCCCCGCGGGGGATACAATGAGCAGTTCTTC
>NA|TRBV11-3|TRBJ2-1|NA
CASSLGGELQFF
TGTGCCAGCAGCTTAGGCGGGGAGCTGCAGTTCTTC
>NA|TRBV27|TRBJ1-1|NA
CASSFSYLTGDTEAFF
TGTGCCAGCAGTTTTTCATACTTGACAGGAGACACTGAAGCTTTCTTT
>NA|TRBV6-6|TRBJ1-5|TRBD1
CASTGQGAYQPQHF
TGTGCCAGCACCGGGCAGGGGGCTTATCAGCCCCAGCATTTT
>NA|TRBV2|TRBJ1-4|TRBD1
CASKGDSSTNEKLFF
TGTGCCAGCAAGGGGGACAGTTCAACTAATGAAAAACTGTTTTTT
>NA|TRBV13|TRBJ2-2|TRBD1
CASSPTGDTGELFF
TGTGCCAGCAGCCCGACAGGGGACACCGGGGAGCTGTTTTTT
>NA|TRBV28|TRBJ1-5|NA
CASSFLSTPVNQPQHF
TGTGCCAGCAGTTTCCTGTCGACACCGGTCAATCAGCCCCAGCATTTT
>NA|TRBV7-8|TRBJ2-7|TRBD2
CASSSSPAGIYEQYF
TGTGCCAGCAGCTCTTCCCCAGCGGGAATTTACGAGCAGTACTTC
>NA|TRBV5-1|TRBJ2-7|NA
CASSLGRGSYEQYF
TGCGCCAGCAGCTTAGGTAGGGGCTCCTACGAGCAGTACTTC
>NA|TRBV6-5|TRBJ2-7|TRBD2
CASRPGLAGGHEQYF
TGTGCCAGCAGGCCGGGACTAGCGGGAGGACACGAGCAGTACTTC
>NA|TRBV13|TRBJ2-2|NA
CASSLERVNTGELFF
TGTGCCAGCAGCTTAGAACGGGTCAACACCGGGGAGCTGTTTTTT
>NA|TRBV30|TRBJ1-5|NA
CAWSEGHLSRPQHF
TGTGCCTGGAGTGAGGGACACCTATCACGGCCCCAGCATTTT
>NA|TRBV5-6|TRBJ2-2|NA
CASSWDKAGELFF
TGTGCCAGCAGCTGGGACAAGGCCGGGGAGCTGTTTTTT
>NA|TRBV6-1|TRBJ2-7|TRBD1
CASTLTGEYEQYF
TGTGCCAGCACCTTGACAGGGGAGTACGAGCAGTACTTC
>NA|TRBV7-3|TRBJ2-5|TRBD2
CASSLTSGRGLETQYF
TGTGCCAGCAGCTTGACTAGCGGGAGAGGATTGGAGACCCAGTACTTC
>NA|TRBV4-2|TRBJ2-1|TRBD1
CASSPRGQGLNNEQFF
TGTGCCAGCAGCCCAAGGGGACAGGGGCTGAACAATGAGCAGTTCTTC
>NA|TRBV6-1|TRBJ2-3|TRBD2
CASSVAGGTDTQYF
TGTGCCAGCAGTGTCGCGGGGGGCACAGATACGCAGTATTTT
>NA|TRBV7-2|TRBJ2-1|TRBD2
CASRGSSGKPEQFF
TGTGCCAGCCGAGGGTCTAGCGGGAAACCTGAGCAGTTCTTC
>NA|TRBV5-5|TRBJ2-1|NA
CASSIAGTPQGQFF
TGTGCCAGCAGCATAGCCGGGACACCCCAAGGGCAGTTCTTC
>once|TRBV15|TRBJ1-2|TRBD1
CATSSGTGDFNYGYTF
TGTGCCACCAGCAGCGGGACAGGGGATTTCAACTATGGCTACACCTTC
>NA|TRBV10-3|TRBJ2-3|TRBD2
CAISDAGGSTDTQYF
TGTGCCATCAGTGATGCGGGAGGGAGCACAGATACGCAGTATTTT
>NA|TRBV5-4|TRBJ2-7|TRBD2
CASSLEVAGDEQYF
TGTGCCAGCAGCTTGGAAGTAGCGGGAGACGAGCAGTACTTC
>NA|TRBV7-2|TRBJ1-2|NA
CASSLTRQSLNYGYTF
TGTGCCAGCAGTTTGACCCGACAGTCCCTTAACTATGGCTACACCTTC
>NA|TRBV7-8|TRBJ2-1|NA
CASSLRTAYNEQFF
TGTGCCAGCAGCTTACGGACAGCCTACAATGAGCAGTTCTTC
>NA|TRBV6-6|TRBJ1-5|NA
CASSPGVIGQPQHF
TGTGCCAGCAGCCCCGGGGTCATTGGTCAGCCCCAGCATTTT
>NA|TRBV27|TRBJ1-1|NA
CASSWRGGTEAFF
TGTGCCAGCAGTTGGCGAGGAGGCACTGAAGCTTTCTTT